A selection of T cell receptor beta chains follows, all from one sample in a study of T cells after yellow fever vaccination. MiXCR was run by TCRdb on the 5' RACE reads, yielding one entry per CDR3 protein. The sample comprises hundreds of thousands of distinct CDR3 sequences, approximately 16% of which are singletons, and roughly 17% rests with the top ten. Sample: PBMCs, taken 5 to 6 days after the first yellow fever vaccination. These receptors were taken from a young man who received the YFV17D yellow fever vaccine. The CDR3 runs from the conserved cysteine through the conserved F or W. The order of the fields is V gene, clone size, CDR3 length, D gene, J gene, CDR3 DNA, CDR3 protein. The D gene is left open where the match is weak. A row's size may be missing; if present it is once, few, many or a size class.

v_gene: TRBV23-1
abundance: few
len: 15
d_gene: TRBD1
j_gene: TRBJ2-1
CDR3nt: TGCGCCAGCACCTCTGACAGGGGGATATACAATGAGCAGTTCTTC
CDR3aa: CASTSDRGIYNEQFF

v_gene: TRBV7-2
abundance: few
len: 14
d_gene: .
j_gene: TRBJ2-7
CDR3nt: TGTGCCAGCAGCTTATCCCCAGACCCCTACGAGCAGTACTTC
CDR3aa: CASSLSPDPYEQYF

v_gene: TRBV5-1
abundance: .
len: 17
d_gene: .
j_gene: TRBJ2-6
CDR3nt: TGCGCCAGCAGCCCACAGGGTCCCCCCTCTGGGGCCAACGTCCTGACTTTC
CDR3aa: CASSPQGPPSGANVLTF

v_gene: TRBV12-3/TRBV12-4
abundance: .
len: 14
d_gene: TRBD1
j_gene: TRBJ1-6
CDR3nt: TGTGCCAGCAGTTTTAGGACAGGGCGTTCACCCCTCCACTTT
CDR3aa: CASSFRTGRSPLHF

v_gene: TRBV29-1
abundance: few
len: 12
d_gene: TRBD1
j_gene: TRBJ2-7
CDR3nt: TGCAGCGGGAACACAGGGGGCGGCGAGCAGTACTTC
CDR3aa: CSGNTGGGEQYF

v_gene: TRBV27
abundance: many
len: 14
d_gene: TRBD1
j_gene: TRBJ2-3
CDR3nt: TGTGCCAGCAGCCCGGGACAGTTCACAGATACGCAGTATTTT
CDR3aa: CASSPGQFTDTQYF

v_gene: TRBV7-3
abundance: .
len: 15
d_gene: TRBD2
j_gene: TRBJ2-3
CDR3nt: TGTGCCAGCAGCCATAGCGGGGGGTTGTCAGATACGCAGTATTTT
CDR3aa: CASSHSGGLSDTQYF

v_gene: TRBV11-2
abundance: .
len: 16
d_gene: .
j_gene: TRBJ1-1
CDR3nt: TGTGCCAGCAGCTTGGGGTTCGGGACCTTGAACACTGAAGCTTTCTTT
CDR3aa: CASSLGFGTLNTEAFF

v_gene: TRBV3-1
abundance: .
len: 15
d_gene: TRBD2
j_gene: TRBJ2-7
CDR3nt: TGTGCCAGCAGCCTTGGACTAGCCACCTCCTACGAGCAGTACTTC
CDR3aa: CASSLGLATSYEQYF

v_gene: TRBV2
abundance: few
len: 15
d_gene: TRBD1
j_gene: TRBJ1-5
CDR3nt: TGTGCCAGCAGGGACAGGGGGCCTGGCAATCAGCCCCAGCATTTT
CDR3aa: CASRDRGPGNQPQHF

v_gene: TRBV20-1
abundance: .
len: 13
d_gene: TRBD1
j_gene: TRBJ2-7
CDR3nt: TGCAGTGCCCCGGGACAGGGACCCTACGAGCAGTACTTC
CDR3aa: CSAPGQGPYEQYF

v_gene: TRBV3-1
abundance: few
len: 15
d_gene: .
j_gene: TRBJ2-6
CDR3nt: TGTGCCAGCAGCCCTGGTTTAGCCGGGGCCAACGTCCTGACTTTC
CDR3aa: CASSPGLAGANVLTF

v_gene: TRBV11-2
abundance: .
len: 15
d_gene: .
j_gene: TRBJ2-7
CDR3nt: TGTGCCAGCAGCTTCGGGGCAGGGGAATCCTACGAGCAGTACTTC
CDR3aa: CASSFGAGESYEQYF

v_gene: TRBV9
abundance: .
len: 15
d_gene: .
j_gene: TRBJ2-6
CDR3nt: TGTGCCAGCAGTGCTCGACAATCCGGGGCCAACGTCCTGACTTTC
CDR3aa: CASSARQSGANVLTF

v_gene: TRBV30
abundance: .
len: 14
d_gene: TRBD1
j_gene: TRBJ1-4
CDR3nt: TGTGCCTGGAAGGCCCCAGGGGGCTCTGAAAAACTGTTTTTT
CDR3aa: CAWKAPGGSEKLFF

v_gene: TRBV5-1
abundance: .
len: 14
d_gene: .
j_gene: TRBJ2-7
CDR3nt: TGCGCCAGCAGCCCCCCTCAGCGTTCCGCCGAGCAGTACTTC
CDR3aa: CASSPPQRSAEQYF

v_gene: TRBV4-1
abundance: .
len: 17
d_gene: .
j_gene: TRBJ2-3
CDR3nt: TGCGCCAGCAGCCAAGGCACCGTAAACAATTTGGGAGATACGCAGTATTTT
CDR3aa: CASSQGTVNNLGDTQYF

v_gene: TRBV27
abundance: .
len: 14
d_gene: .
j_gene: TRBJ1-2
CDR3nt: TGTGCCAGCAGTTTATCGGCACAGTTCTATGGCTACACCTTC
CDR3aa: CASSLSAQFYGYTF

v_gene: TRBV9
abundance: few
len: 13
d_gene: .
j_gene: TRBJ2-2
CDR3nt: TGTGCCAGCAGCGTAGGTCACACCGGGGAGCTGTTTTTT
CDR3aa: CASSVGHTGELFF

v_gene: TRBV7-2
abundance: .
len: 13
d_gene: .
j_gene: TRBJ2-5
CDR3nt: TGTGCCAGCAGCTTTCGGGACCGAGAGACCCAGTACTTC
CDR3aa: CASSFRDRETQYF

v_gene: TRBV29-1
abundance: .
len: 15
d_gene: TRBD2
j_gene: TRBJ2-7
CDR3nt: TGCAGCGCCAGAGGGCTAGCGGGGGGGCAATACGAGCAGTACTTC
CDR3aa: CSARGLAGGQYEQYF

v_gene: TRBV5-1
abundance: .
len: 15
d_gene: TRBD2
j_gene: TRBJ2-1
CDR3nt: TGCGCCAGCAGCCCACGGACTAGGAGTCGCAATGAGCAGTTCTTC
CDR3aa: CASSPRTRSRNEQFF

v_gene: TRBV4-1
abundance: .
len: 15
d_gene: .
j_gene: TRBJ1-1
CDR3nt: TGCGCCAGCAGCCAAGTACCGGGGGCGGGCACTGAAGCTTTCTTT
CDR3aa: CASSQVPGAGTEAFF

v_gene: TRBV5-1
abundance: .
len: 15
d_gene: .
j_gene: TRBJ2-3
CDR3nt: TGCGCCAGCAGCTTTCGGCAGACTTACACAGATACGCAGTATTTT
CDR3aa: CASSFRQTYTDTQYF

v_gene: TRBV5-5
abundance: .
len: 15
d_gene: .
j_gene: TRBJ1-6
CDR3nt: TGTGCCAGCAGCTTCGGGAGTGGAAATAATTCACCCCTCCACTTT
CDR3aa: CASSFGSGNNSPLHF

v_gene: TRBV7-8
abundance: .
len: 12
d_gene: TRBD1
j_gene: TRBJ1-5
CDR3nt: TGTGCCAGCAGTGGGACAGGGGCCCCCAGGCATTTT
CDR3aa: CASSGTGAPRHF

v_gene: TRBV20-1
abundance: few
len: 15
d_gene: TRBD2
j_gene: TRBJ2-3
CDR3nt: TGCAGTGCTAGGGGGGGACTAGCGGTCACAGATACGCAGTATTTT
CDR3aa: CSARGGLAVTDTQYF

v_gene: TRBV4-1
abundance: .
len: 14
d_gene: .
j_gene: TRBJ2-1
CDR3nt: TGCGCCAGCAGCCAAGAAGGGTTCGCGGTACGGCAGTTCTTC
CDR3aa: CASSQEGFAVRQFF

v_gene: TRBV6-1
abundance: few
len: 13
d_gene: .
j_gene: TRBJ1-2
CDR3nt: TGTGCCAGCAGTGAAGCGCCAGTGGGTGGCTACACCTTC
CDR3aa: CASSEAPVGGYTF

v_gene: TRBV30
abundance: few
len: 13
d_gene: .
j_gene: TRBJ2-3
CDR3nt: TGTGCCTGGATGAGGCGAGGAGCGGATACGCAGTATTTT
CDR3aa: CAWMRRGADTQYF

v_gene: TRBV29-1
abundance: few
len: 14
d_gene: TRBD1
j_gene: TRBJ1-6
CDR3nt: TGCAGCGTTGCGTTCCAGGGGGGGAATTCACCCCTCCACTTT
CDR3aa: CSVAFQGGNSPLHF

v_gene: TRBV5-1
abundance: .
len: 14
d_gene: .
j_gene: TRBJ1-2
CDR3nt: TGCGCCAGCAGCTTGGCCACGAGTAACTATGGCTACACCTTC
CDR3aa: CASSLATSNYGYTF

v_gene: TRBV7-3
abundance: few
len: 13
d_gene: .
j_gene: TRBJ2-2
CDR3nt: TGTGCCAGCAGCGATCAGGGGTACGGGGAGCTGTTTTTT
CDR3aa: CASSDQGYGELFF

v_gene: TRBV9
abundance: .
len: 15
d_gene: .
j_gene: TRBJ1-4
CDR3nt: TGTGCCAGCAGCGTAGACGGGCAGAGGTTTGAAAAACTGTTTTTT
CDR3aa: CASSVDGQRFEKLFF

v_gene: TRBV6-5
abundance: .
len: 16
d_gene: .
j_gene: TRBJ1-6
CDR3nt: TGTGCCAGCAGTTACTCCCCAGGGCAGCACCATTCACCCCTCCACTTT
CDR3aa: CASSYSPGQHHSPLHF

v_gene: TRBV7-2
abundance: .
len: 16
d_gene: TRBD2
j_gene: TRBJ2-5
CDR3nt: TGTGCCAGCAGAAAAAATAGCGGGGGGGCCGGGGAGACCCAGTACTTC
CDR3aa: CASRKNSGGAGETQYF

v_gene: TRBV5-1
abundance: .
len: 14
d_gene: TRBD2
j_gene: TRBJ2-5
CDR3nt: TGCGCCAGCAGCGCGGGACTAGCTATGGAGACCCAGTACTTC
CDR3aa: CASSAGLAMETQYF

v_gene: TRBV6-5
abundance: few
len: 15
d_gene: TRBD1
j_gene: TRBJ1-2
CDR3nt: TGTGCCAGCAGTTACGGCGGGACAGGGGCGCTCGGCTACACCTTC
CDR3aa: CASSYGGTGALGYTF

v_gene: TRBV18
abundance: .
len: 16
d_gene: .
j_gene: TRBJ1-2
CDR3nt: TGTGCCAGCTCACCAATTGGGATTGGACAGACCTATGGCTACACCTTC
CDR3aa: CASSPIGIGQTYGYTF

v_gene: TRBV6-5
abundance: .
len: 14
d_gene: .
j_gene: TRBJ2-5
CDR3nt: TGTGCCAGCAGTTACGGCGATGACGGGGAGACCCAGTACTTC
CDR3aa: CASSYGDDGETQYF

v_gene: TRBV6-2/TRBV6-3
abundance: few
len: 14
d_gene: .
j_gene: TRBJ1-2
CDR3nt: TGTGCCAGCAGTCCGGGTGGAGGGTCCTATGGCTACACCTTC
CDR3aa: CASSPGGGSYGYTF

v_gene: TRBV7-8
abundance: .
len: 13
d_gene: .
j_gene: TRBJ1-2
CDR3nt: TGTGCCAGCAGCCCCAGGGTGGGTAGTGGCTACACCTTC
CDR3aa: CASSPRVGSGYTF

v_gene: TRBV29-1
abundance: many
len: 13
d_gene: .
j_gene: TRBJ1-5
CDR3nt: TGCAGCGTAATAGGTCCGGGAAATCAGCCCCAGCATTTT
CDR3aa: CSVIGPGNQPQHF

v_gene: TRBV7-2
abundance: few
len: 16
d_gene: TRBD2
j_gene: TRBJ2-1
CDR3nt: TGTGCCAGCAGCTTAGACCCGGGACTAGCGGTCAATGAGCAGTTCTTC
CDR3aa: CASSLDPGLAVNEQFF

v_gene: TRBV4-1
abundance: .
len: 16
d_gene: .
j_gene: TRBJ2-5
CDR3nt: TGCGCCAGCAGCCAAGATCCTAGCGTATACCAAGAGACCCAGTACTTC
CDR3aa: CASSQDPSVYQETQYF

v_gene: TRBV12-3/TRBV12-4
abundance: few
len: 13
d_gene: .
j_gene: TRBJ1-2
CDR3nt: TGTGCCAGCACCGTACAAGGTTCATATGGCTACACCTTC
CDR3aa: CASTVQGSYGYTF

v_gene: TRBV28
abundance: few
len: 20
d_gene: TRBD1
j_gene: TRBJ2-7
CDR3nt: TGTGCCAGCAGTCCACCGTACGTGGAACAGGGGGTTCCCATCTCCTACGAGCAGTACTTC
CDR3aa: CASSPPYVEQGVPISYEQYF

v_gene: TRBV7-2
abundance: many
len: 14
d_gene: .
j_gene: TRBJ1-2
CDR3nt: TGTGCCAGCAGCTTCCCGACAGGAGCGAATGGCTACACCTTC
CDR3aa: CASSFPTGANGYTF

v_gene: TRBV6-2/TRBV6-3
abundance: few
len: 15
d_gene: .
j_gene: TRBJ2-3
CDR3nt: TGTGCCAGCAGCAACGGCGGGGACAGCACAGATACGCAGTATTTT
CDR3aa: CASSNGGDSTDTQYF

v_gene: TRBV20-1
abundance: few
len: 13
d_gene: .
j_gene: TRBJ2-7
CDR3nt: TGCAGTGCTAGAGGACTTCTCGACTACGAGCAGTACTTC
CDR3aa: CSARGLLDYEQYF

v_gene: TRBV7-2
abundance: .
len: 17
d_gene: .
j_gene: TRBJ2-1
CDR3nt: TGTGCCAGCAGCCCCGTATCTCGGGCAGGGGTGTGGAATGAGCAGTTCTTC
CDR3aa: CASSPVSRAGVWNEQFF

v_gene: TRBV6-2/TRBV6-3
abundance: many
len: 14
d_gene: .
j_gene: TRBJ2-7
CDR3nt: TGTGCCAGCGGACCTATAGCGGCCGCCTACGAGCAGTACTTC
CDR3aa: CASGPIAAAYEQYF

v_gene: TRBV4-2
abundance: many
len: 16
d_gene: TRBD1
j_gene: TRBJ1-4
CDR3nt: TGTGCCAGCAGCCAAGAGACAGGGGCGCTCGGTGAAAAACTGTTTTTT
CDR3aa: CASSQETGALGEKLFF

v_gene: TRBV12-3/TRBV12-4
abundance: .
len: 14
d_gene: .
j_gene: TRBJ1-1
CDR3nt: TGTGCCAGCAGTTTAGCGCCGGCGTACCCTGAAGCTTTCTTT
CDR3aa: CASSLAPAYPEAFF

v_gene: TRBV19
abundance: .
len: 13
d_gene: .
j_gene: TRBJ2-1
CDR3nt: TGTGCCAGTAGTATCCTCCCCAGGCTTGAGCAGTTCTTC
CDR3aa: CASSILPRLEQFF

v_gene: TRBV18
abundance: few
len: 15
d_gene: TRBD1
j_gene: TRBJ2-7
CDR3nt: TGTGCCAGCTCACAGGGGACAGTTGGGGTACGGGAGCAGTACTTC
CDR3aa: CASSQGTVGVREQYF

v_gene: TRBV20-1
abundance: .
len: 12
d_gene: TRBD2
j_gene: TRBJ2-5
CDR3nt: TGCAGTGGGACTAGCATCCAAGAGACCCAGTACTTC
CDR3aa: CSGTSIQETQYF

v_gene: TRBV11-2
abundance: many
len: 15
d_gene: .
j_gene: TRBJ2-1
CDR3nt: TGTGCCAGCAGCTTCTCCAGTGGTCGTTACAATGAGCAGTTCTTC
CDR3aa: CASSFSSGRYNEQFF

v_gene: TRBV10-2
abundance: .
len: 14
d_gene: .
j_gene: TRBJ1-1
CDR3nt: TGCGCCAGCAGACACGGGGGGGGGAGCACTGAAGCTTTCTTT
CDR3aa: CASRHGGGSTEAFF

v_gene: TRBV7-2
abundance: .
len: 14
d_gene: .
j_gene: TRBJ1-1
CDR3nt: TGTGCCAGCAGCTGGGACGGCCGTTACACTGAAGCTTTCTTT
CDR3aa: CASSWDGRYTEAFF